This paragraph reports one T cell receptor (beta chain). This entry is derived from a study of blood T cell repertoires in COVID-19. Study in general: The origin of the acute and convalescent COVID-19 samples was the United States, Italy and Spain. Sources were T cells, B-cell-depleted T cells, or PBMCs; the material itself was cDNA or gDNA.

Authors' methods: Reference gene primer amplification gave nucleated cell count estimates. Repertoires were generated with immunoSEQ multiplex PCR, while TCRdb's copy carries only in-frame clones and drops some. V, J and clone size were drawn from that table, and D and trimming were deduced from the DNA. The repertoire consists of tens of thousands of clones, with 88% occurring once and the leading ten covering 20% to 25%. Trimming cost V 4 bases and J 4 bases; bases outside gene matches: 6. The germline CDR1 and CDR2 sequences are SGHNT and YYREEE (reference sequence). The CDR3 has 16 residues. Sequenced input: peripheral blood. The TCR was taken from a woman aged 45-65 years with active or convalescent COVID-19. This chain links TRBV5-4 with TRBJ2-2; 11 nucleotides align to TRBD1. The CDR3: CASSPDRGRGTGELFF. The CDR3 DNA is TGTGCCAGCAGCCCGGACAGGGGGCGAGGCACCGGGGAGCTGTTTTTT.